The rows below give T cell receptor beta chains drawn from one sample of a study of blood T cell repertoires in COVID-19. Some clones are missing from TCRdb's copy, which holds only in-frame ones; the method was immunoSEQ multiplex PCR. The table records some 200,000 clones, approximately 91% of them present only once. Sequenced sample: peripheral blood. These receptors were taken from a man aged 50 or older with COVID-19, enrolled during active disease. Each CDR3 is given with its conserved first and last residue. A D gene is named only where the DNA matches it firmly. Clone size is given for some rows only: seen once, a few or many times, or a class if the clone is expanded.

- | TRBJ1-2 | TRBV19 | - | TGTGCCAGTAAAAGGTCTCGACCCCGAACAGACTATGGCTACACCTTC | CASKRSRPRTDYGYTF
once | TRBJ2-2 | TRBV10-3 | TRBD1 | TGTGCCATCAGCGGGACAGAGAACACCGGGGAGCTGTTTTTT | CAISGTENTGELFF
- | TRBJ1-6 | TRBV7-7 | - | TGTGCTCCCGAGGGGGGGGGCGGATCACCCCTCCACTTT | CAPEGGGGSPLHF
- | TRBJ2-3 | TRBV7-9 | TRBD2 | TGTGCCAGCAGCTTAGGACTAGCGGGGGCAGATACGCAGTATTTT | CASSLGLAGADTQYF
- | TRBJ2-7 | TRBV25-1 | TRBD1 | TGTGCCAGCAGTGAAAGGACAGGACACTCCTACGAGCAGTACTTC | CASSERTGHSYEQYF
- | TRBJ1-5 | TRBV11-2 | - | TGTGCCAGCAGCTTAGGGGGAGGAAACAATCAGCCCCAGCATTTT | CASSLGGGNNQPQHF
- | TRBJ1-6 | TRBV5-4 | TRBD1 | TGTGCCAGCAGCTTCAGGACAGGGGGCTCACCCCTCCACTTT | CASSFRTGGSPLHF
- | TRBJ1-5 | TRBV5-6 | - | TGTGCCAGCAGCCGAAGTTTCGGGTCCGACCAGCCCCAGCATTTT | CASSRSFGSDQPQHF
- | TRBJ1-1 | TRBV18 | TRBD1 | TGTGCCAGCTCACCATCAACAGGGGGCTCCACTGAAGCTTTCTTT | CASSPSTGGSTEAFF
- | TRBJ1-5 | TRBV18 | - | TGTGCCAGCTCACTGGGGCAGGGGAAATCCTATCAGCCCCAGCATTTT | CASSLGQGKSYQPQHF
- | TRBJ1-1 | TRBV27 | TRBD1 | TGTGCCAGCAGCTCTTACCCCCAGGGGGAGACTGAAGCTTTCTTT | CASSSYPQGETEAFF
- | TRBJ2-3 | TRBV27 | TRBD2 | TGTGCCAGCAGTGCTCTAGCGGGGGGGGATACGCAGTATTTT | CASSALAGGDTQYF